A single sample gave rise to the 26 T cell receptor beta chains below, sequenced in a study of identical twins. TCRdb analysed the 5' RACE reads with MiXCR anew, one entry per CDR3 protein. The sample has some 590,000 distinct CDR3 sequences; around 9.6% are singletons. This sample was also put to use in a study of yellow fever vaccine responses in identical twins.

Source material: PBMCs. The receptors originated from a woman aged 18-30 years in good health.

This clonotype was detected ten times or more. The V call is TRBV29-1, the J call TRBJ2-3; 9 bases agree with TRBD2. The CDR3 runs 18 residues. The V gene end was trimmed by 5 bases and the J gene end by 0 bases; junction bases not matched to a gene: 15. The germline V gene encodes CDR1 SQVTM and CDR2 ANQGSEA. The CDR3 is CSVRDNKKLAGSTDTQYF. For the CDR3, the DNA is TGCAGCGTTCGCGATAACAAAAAACTAGCGGGCAGCACAGATACGCAGTATTTT.

The CDR3 DNA is TGTGCCAGTTGGATTGGCGTTGGCGGGGAGCTGTTTTTT. It encodes CASWIGVGGELFF. V gene TRBV12-3 or TRBV12-4 combines with J gene TRBJ2-2; the D is unclear. The CDR3 length is 13 residues. V was shortened by 9 bases and J by 7 bases, with 15 bases between the two germline ends.

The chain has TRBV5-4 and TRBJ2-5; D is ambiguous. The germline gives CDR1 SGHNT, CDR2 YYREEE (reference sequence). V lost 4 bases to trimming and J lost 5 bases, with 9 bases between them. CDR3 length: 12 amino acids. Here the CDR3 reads CASSPMGETQYF. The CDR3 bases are TGTGCCAGCAGCCCAATGGGGGAGACCCAGTACTTC. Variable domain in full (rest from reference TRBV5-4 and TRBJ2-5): ETGVTQSPTHLIKTRGQQVTLRCSSQSGHNTVSWYQQALGQGPQFIFQYYREEENGRGNFPPRFSGLQFPNYSSELNVNALELDDSALYLCASSPMGETQYFGPGTRLLVL.

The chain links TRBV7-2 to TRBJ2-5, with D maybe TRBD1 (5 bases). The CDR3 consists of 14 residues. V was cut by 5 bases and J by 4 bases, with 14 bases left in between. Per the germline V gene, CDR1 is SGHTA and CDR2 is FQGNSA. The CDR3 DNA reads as TGTGCCAGCAGCCGGACAAGGCTGGGAGAGACCCAGTACTTC. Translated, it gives CASSRTRLGETQYF. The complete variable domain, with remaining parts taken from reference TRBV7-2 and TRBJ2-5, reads GAGVSQSPSNKVTEKGKDVELRCDPISGHTALYWYRQSLGQGLEFLIYFQGNSAPDKSGLPSDRFSAERTGGSVSTLTIQRTQQEDSAVYLCASSRTRLGETQYFGPGTRLLVL.

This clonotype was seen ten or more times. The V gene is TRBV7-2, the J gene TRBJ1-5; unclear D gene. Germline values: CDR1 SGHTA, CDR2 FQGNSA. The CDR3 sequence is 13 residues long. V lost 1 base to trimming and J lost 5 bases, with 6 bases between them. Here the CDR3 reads CASSLVLDQPQHF. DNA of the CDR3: TGTGCCAGCAGCTTAGTCCTCGATCAGCCCCAGCATTTT.

The CDR3 region is CASSEASQGGSPLHF. Here the CDR3 DNA reads TGTGCCAGCAGTGAAGCTAGCCAGGGAGGGTCACCCCTCCACTTT. The chain combines TRBV6-1 with TRBJ1-6; D perhaps matches TRBD1 (5 bases). The CDR3 has 15 residues. Trimming took off 0 bases at V and 10 bases at J, with 13 bases between the two ends. Per germline, CDR1 MNHNS and CDR2 SASEGT.

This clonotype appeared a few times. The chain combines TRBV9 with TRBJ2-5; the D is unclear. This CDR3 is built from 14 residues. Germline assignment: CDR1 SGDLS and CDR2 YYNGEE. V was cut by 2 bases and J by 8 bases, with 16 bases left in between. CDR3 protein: CASSVDSLKDTQYF. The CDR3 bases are TGTGCCAGCAGCGTTGACTCCCTTAAGGACACCCAGTACTTC.

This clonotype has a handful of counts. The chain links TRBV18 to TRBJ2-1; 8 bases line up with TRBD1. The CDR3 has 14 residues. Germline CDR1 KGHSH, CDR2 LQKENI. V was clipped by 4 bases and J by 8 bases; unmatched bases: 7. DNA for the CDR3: TGTGCCAGCTCACGGGCAGGGGGCAGTTATGAGCAGTTCTTC. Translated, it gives CASSRAGGSYEQFF.

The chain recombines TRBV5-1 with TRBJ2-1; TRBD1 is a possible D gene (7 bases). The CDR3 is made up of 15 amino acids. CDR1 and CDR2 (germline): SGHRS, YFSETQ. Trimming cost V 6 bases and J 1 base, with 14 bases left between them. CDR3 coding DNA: TGCGCCAGCACCAGGGGGGAAGGATCCTACAATGAGCAGTTCTTC. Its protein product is CASTRGEGSYNEQFF.

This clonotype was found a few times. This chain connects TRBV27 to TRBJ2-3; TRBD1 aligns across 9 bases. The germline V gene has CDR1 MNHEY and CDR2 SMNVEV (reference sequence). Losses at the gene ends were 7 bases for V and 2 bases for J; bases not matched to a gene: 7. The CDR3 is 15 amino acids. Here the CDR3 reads CASNNRDRATDTQYF. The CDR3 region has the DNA TGTGCCAGCAACAACCGGGACAGGGCCACAGATACGCAGTATTTT.

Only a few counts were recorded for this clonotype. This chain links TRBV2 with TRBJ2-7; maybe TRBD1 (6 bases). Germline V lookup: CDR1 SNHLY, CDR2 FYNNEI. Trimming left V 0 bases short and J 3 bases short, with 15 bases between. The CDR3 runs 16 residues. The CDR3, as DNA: TGTGCCAGCAGTGAAGCGGCAGGGGATACCTACTACGAGCAGTACTTC. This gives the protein CASSEAAGDTYYEQYF.

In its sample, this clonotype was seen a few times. CDR3 sequence (DNA): TGCGCCAGCAGAATAGCGGCGGCCGTTGATGAGCAGTTCTTC. Translated: CASRIAAAVDEQFF. The genes are TRBV5-1 and TRBJ2-1; D is perhaps TRBD2 (6 bases). CDR3 length equals 14 residues. CDR1 and CDR2 from the germline V gene are SGHRS and YFSETQ. V was cut by 5 bases and J by 8 bases, with 17 bases left in between.

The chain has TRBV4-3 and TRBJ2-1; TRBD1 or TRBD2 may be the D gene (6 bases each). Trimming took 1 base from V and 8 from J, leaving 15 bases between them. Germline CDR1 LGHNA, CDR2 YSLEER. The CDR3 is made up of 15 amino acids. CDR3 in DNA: TGCGCCAGCAGCCAAGCCCCGGGGGCAGGCGATGAGCAGTTCTTC. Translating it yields CASSQAPGAGDEQFF.

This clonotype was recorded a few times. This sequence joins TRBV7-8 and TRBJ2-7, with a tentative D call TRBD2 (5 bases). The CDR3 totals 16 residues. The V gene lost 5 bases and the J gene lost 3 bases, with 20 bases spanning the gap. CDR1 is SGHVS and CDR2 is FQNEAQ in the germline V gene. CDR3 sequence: CASSPPTTVTYYEQYF. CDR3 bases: TGTGCCAGCAGCCCACCGACTACAGTGACCTACTACGAGCAGTACTTC.

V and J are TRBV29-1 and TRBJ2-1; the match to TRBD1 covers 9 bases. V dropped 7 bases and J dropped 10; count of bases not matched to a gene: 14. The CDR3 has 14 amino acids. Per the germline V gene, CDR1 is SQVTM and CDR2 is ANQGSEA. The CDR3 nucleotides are TGCAGCGGGGACTCCGGGACAGGGCTCGAGGAGCAGTTCTTC. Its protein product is CSGDSGTGLEEQFF.

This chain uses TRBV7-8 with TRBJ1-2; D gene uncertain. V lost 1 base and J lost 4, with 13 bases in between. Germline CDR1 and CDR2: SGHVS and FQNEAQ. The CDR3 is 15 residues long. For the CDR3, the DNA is TGTGCCAGCAGCTTAGGTGGTGGCCGCGGCTATGGCTACACCTTC. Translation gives CASSLGGGRGYGYTF. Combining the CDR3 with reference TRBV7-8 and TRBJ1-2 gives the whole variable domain GAGVSQSPRYKVAKRGQDVALRCDPISGHVSLFWYQQALGQGPEFLTYFQNEAQLDKSGLPSDRFFAERPEGSVSTLKIQRTQQEDSAVYLCASSLGGGRGYGYTFGSGTRLTVV.

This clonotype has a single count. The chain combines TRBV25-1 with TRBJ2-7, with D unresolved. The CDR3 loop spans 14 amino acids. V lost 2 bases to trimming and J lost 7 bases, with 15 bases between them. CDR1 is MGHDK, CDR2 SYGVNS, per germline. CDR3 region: CASSEHGPPREQYF. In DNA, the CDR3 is TGTGCCAGCAGTGAACACGGTCCCCCGCGGGAGCAGTACTTC.

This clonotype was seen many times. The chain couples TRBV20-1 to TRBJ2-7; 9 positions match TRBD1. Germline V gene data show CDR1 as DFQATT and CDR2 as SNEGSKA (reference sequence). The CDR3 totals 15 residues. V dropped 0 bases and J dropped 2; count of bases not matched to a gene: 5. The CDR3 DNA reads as TGCAGTGCTAGAGATTCGGGACAGGGAGCCTACGAGCAGTACTTC. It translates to CSARDSGQGAYEQYF.

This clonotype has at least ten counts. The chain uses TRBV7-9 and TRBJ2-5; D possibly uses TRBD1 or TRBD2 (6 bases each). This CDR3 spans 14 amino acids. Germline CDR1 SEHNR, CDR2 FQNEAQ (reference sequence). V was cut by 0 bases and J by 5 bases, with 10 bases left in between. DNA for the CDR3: TGTGCCAGCAGCTTAGCGGGGGGCTTCGAGACCCAGTACTTC. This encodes CASSLAGGFETQYF.

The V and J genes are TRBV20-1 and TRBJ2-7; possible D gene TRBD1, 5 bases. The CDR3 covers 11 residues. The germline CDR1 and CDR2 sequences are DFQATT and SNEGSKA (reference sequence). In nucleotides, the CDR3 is TGCATTTCCCCGCAGGGCTACGAGCAGTACTTC. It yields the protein CISPQGYEQYF.

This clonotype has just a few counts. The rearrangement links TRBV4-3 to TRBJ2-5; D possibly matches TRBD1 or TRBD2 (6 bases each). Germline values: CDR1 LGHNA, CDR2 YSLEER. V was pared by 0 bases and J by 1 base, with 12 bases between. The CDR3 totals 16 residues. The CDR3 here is CASSQDPPGAQETQYF. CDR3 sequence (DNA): TGCGCCAGCAGCCAAGATCCGCCGGGGGCCCAAGAGACCCAGTACTTC.

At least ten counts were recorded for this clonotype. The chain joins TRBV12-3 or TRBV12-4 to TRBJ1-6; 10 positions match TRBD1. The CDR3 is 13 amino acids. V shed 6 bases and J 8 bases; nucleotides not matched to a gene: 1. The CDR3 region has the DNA TGTGCCAGCAGAGGGACAGGGGATTCACCCCTCCACTTT. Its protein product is CASRGTGDSPLHF.

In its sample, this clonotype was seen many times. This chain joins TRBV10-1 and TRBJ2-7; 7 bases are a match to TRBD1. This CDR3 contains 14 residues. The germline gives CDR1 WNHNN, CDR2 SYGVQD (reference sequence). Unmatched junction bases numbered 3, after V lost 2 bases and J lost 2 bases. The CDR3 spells CASSEVRGPYEQYF. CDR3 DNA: TGCGCCAGCAGTGAGGTTAGGGGGCCCTACGAGCAGTACTTC.

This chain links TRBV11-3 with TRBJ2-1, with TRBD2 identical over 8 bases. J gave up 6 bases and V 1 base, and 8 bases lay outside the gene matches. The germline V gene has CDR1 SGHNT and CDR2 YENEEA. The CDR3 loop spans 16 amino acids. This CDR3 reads CASSLVISGRANEQFF. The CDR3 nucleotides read TGTGCCAGCAGCTTAGTAATAAGCGGGAGAGCCAATGAGCAGTTCTTC.

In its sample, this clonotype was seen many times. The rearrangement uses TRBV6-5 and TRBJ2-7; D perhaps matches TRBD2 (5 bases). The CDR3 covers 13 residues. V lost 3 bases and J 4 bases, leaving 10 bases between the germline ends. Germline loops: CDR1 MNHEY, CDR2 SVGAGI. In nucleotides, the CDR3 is TGTGCCAGCAGTTATTCGACGGGGTACGAGCAGTACTTC. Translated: CASSYSTGYEQYF.

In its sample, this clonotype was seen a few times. The CDR3 loop reads CASSFTGYPYNEQFF. The CDR3 nucleotides are TGTGCCAGCAGTTTCACAGGGTATCCCTACAATGAGCAGTTCTTC. The V gene is TRBV12-3 or TRBV12-4, the J gene TRBJ2-1; TRBD1 is a possible D gene (6 bases). The CDR3 extends over 15 amino acids. With 3 bases removed from V and 2 bases from J, the gap between germline ends came to 11 bases.